This T cell receptor beta chain was sequenced in a study of blood T cell repertoires in COVID-19. On the study more broadly: From T cells, B-cell-depleted T cells, or PBMCs came the material, which was cDNA or gDNA.

Germline CDR1 is SGHRS and CDR2 is YFSETQ. CDR3 length: 16 residues. Unmatched junction bases numbered 10, after V lost 1 base and J lost 3 bases. This table comes from immunoSEQ multiplex PCR, and its TCRdb copy is limited to in-frame clones, with some not included. The table includes around 65,000 clones, about 81% detected once. Sequenced input: peripheral blood. V usage is TRBV5-1 and J usage is TRBJ2-7; 7 nucleotides agree with TRBD2. The receptor was isolated from a human donor in a cohort sampled during active COVID-19. Written as DNA, the CDR3 is TGCGCCAGCAGCTTGACCGGGACTACAGACATCTACGAGCAGTACTTC. Its translation: CASSLTGTTDIYEQYF.